The sequence of this TCR beta chain was determined in a study of blood T cell repertoires in COVID-19. The cohort comprised adults aged 18 to 89 years residing in under 30 US areas. Which cohort a participant joined came from the clinical history participants gave. Germline lookup yields CDR1 SGHAT and CDR2 FQNNGV. V shed 0 bases and J shed 5 bases, with 11 bases lying between them. This CDR3 comprises 14 residues. In the authors' methods: How many nucleated cells were present was estimated from reference gene primer amplification. TCRdb's table, derived via immunoSEQ multiplex PCR, lists solely in-frame clones and lacks some. D and trimming come from the DNA, and the V and J calls and clone size come from that table. Of almost 500,000 clones listed, 70% to 90% are singletons.

What was sequenced was PBMCs or T cells enriched from blood (not recorded which). J is TRBJ2-7 and V is TRBV11-2; maybe TRBD2 (6 bases). The TCR was taken from a woman aged 60-70 years who had recovered from COVID-19. The CDR3 reads CASSLEAGRHEQYV. Written as DNA, the CDR3 is TGTGCCAGCAGCTTAGAAGCAGGGAGGCACGAGCAGTACGTC.